The 18 T cell receptor beta chains reported below all come from one sample, sequenced in a study of PD-L1 blockade in urothelial cancer (dated by TCRdb to about 2017). The library came from the immunoSEQ multiplex PCR assay. In its TCRdb copy, this immuneACCESS table keeps in-frame sequences only and misses some clones. Where compared with another copy, unresolved V genes explain less than half of these, and the others have no known cause. The sample table holds under 80,000 clones, of which around 81% were seen once. The top ten constitute 5.7% of the sample. The time point label of this sample denotes: pretreatment peripheral blood. This specimen was PBMCs, taken around atezolizumab (anti-PD-L1) treatment. The receptors stem from a man between 70 and 80 years old with urothelial cancer.

J is TRBJ2-7 and V is TRBV10-3; perhaps TRBD2 as D (6 bases). Germline V gene data show CDR1 as ENHRY and CDR2 as SYGVKD. This CDR3 has 16 amino acids. Deletions cut 2 bases from V and 6 bases from J, with 20 bases between. The CDR3 loop is CAISEVGDSFAPEQYF. The CDR3 DNA is TGTGCCATCAGTGAGGTGGGGGACTCCTTTGCCCCCGAGCAGTACTTC.

V is TRBV2 and J is TRBJ1-3, with D maybe TRBD1 (5 bases). This CDR3 is built from 16 residues. The V gene's germline CDR1 is SNHLY and CDR2 FYNNEI. Trimming removed 1 base at V and 4 bases at J, with 14 bases between. CDR3 bases: TGTGCCAGCAGTGAAGAGGGAGGGGCGCCCGGAAACACCATATATTTT. Protein product: CASSEEGGAPGNTIYF. Filled out from reference TRBV2 and TRBJ1-3, the complete variable domain reads EPEVTQTPSHQVTQMGQEVILRCVPISNHLYFYWYRQILGQKVEFLVSFYNNEISEKSEIFDDQFSVERPDGSNFTLKIRSTKLEDSAMYFCASSEEGGAPGNTIYFGEGSWLTVV.

V and J are TRBV27 and TRBJ1-1; D is possibly TRBD1 (5 bases). The CDR3 is made up of 13 amino acids. V lost 2 bases to trimming and J lost 4 bases, with 8 bases between them. Germline V lookup: CDR1 MNHEY, CDR2 SMNVEV (reference sequence). CDR3 bases: TGTGCCAGCAGTTTAGGGGGGACCACTGAAGCTTTCTTT. It is translated as CASSLGGTTEAFF.

The V call is TRBV2, the J call TRBJ2-3; D is unresolved. Trimming took off 7 bases at V and 0 bases at J, with 17 bases between the two ends. CDR1 is SNHLY and CDR2 is FYNNEI in the germline V gene. The CDR3 runs 16 residues. CDR3 in DNA: TGTGCCAGCATACAGCTATCCTGGGCTAGCACAGATACGCAGTATTTT. Protein: CASIQLSWASTDTQYF.

The rearrangement uses TRBV6-4 and TRBJ2-1; TRBD2 aligns across 10 bases. Germline CDR1 is MRHNA and CDR2 is SNTAGT. V was clipped by 10 bases and J by 6 bases; unmatched bases: 6. CDR3 length: 13 amino acids. The CDR3 is CATSSGSFNEQFF. The CDR3 region has the DNA TGTGCCACCTCTAGCGGGAGTTTCAATGAGCAGTTCTTC.

This clone has more than one count but fewer than ten. The rearrangement uses TRBV5-5 and TRBJ1-4; unclear D gene. This CDR3 comprises 13 residues. Trimming took 0 bases from V and 8 from J, leaving 8 bases between them. In germline, CDR1 is SGHKS, CDR2 YYEKEE (reference sequence). The CDR3 sequence: CASSLDPGEKLFF. The CDR3 DNA is TGTGCCAGCAGCTTGGATCCGGGGGAAAAACTGTTTTTT.

V and J are TRBV15 and TRBJ2-7; 8 nucleotides align to TRBD1. The CDR3 is 16 amino acids. Per germline, CDR1 LNHNV and CDR2 YYDKDF (reference sequence). The junction had 9 bases not matched to a gene; V was cut back by 3 bases and J by 2 bases. CDR3 nucleotides: TGTGCCACCAGCAGTTTTGGCCGGACAGGGACCTACGAGCAGTACTTC. The encoded protein is CATSSFGRTGTYEQYF.

The rearrangement joins TRBV2 to TRBJ2-7; tentatively, D is TRBD1 (6 bases). CDR3 length: 12 residues. The V end was cut by 7 bases, the J end by 8 bases, with 15 bases between. The V gene's germline CDR1 is SNHLY and CDR2 FYNNEI. CDR3 sequence reads: CASMLDSHKQYF. CDR3 sequence (DNA): TGTGCCAGCATGCTGGACAGTCATAAGCAGTACTTC.

This chain links TRBV2 with TRBJ2-7; D may be TRBD1 (6 bases). Germline V gene lookup returns CDR1 SNHLY and CDR2 FYNNEI. CDR3 size: 13 residues. The V gene lost 6 bases and the J gene lost 1 base, with 10 bases spanning the gap. The CDR3 DNA sequence: TGTGCCAGCAGGCCGACAGGTTCCTACGAGCAGTACTTC. Its translation: CASRPTGSYEQYF.

This clone was picked up a small number of times. V is TRBV4-2 and J is TRBJ1-1; tentative D call: TRBD1 (5 bases). Between the trimmed V and J ends, which lost 0 bases and 3 bases, there was a span of 14 bases. The CDR3 runs 16 residues. CDR1 is LGHNA and CDR2 is YNFKEQ in the germline V gene. CDR3 nucleotides: TGTGCCAGCAGCCAAGAGCTTCCAGGGTTGGACACTGAAGCTTTCTTT. Translating gives CASSQELPGLDTEAFF.

The rearrangement links TRBV5-6 to TRBJ2-1, with TRBD2 matching over 9 bases. The CDR3 loop spans 15 amino acids. Trimming removed 0 bases from V and 6 bases from J; junction bases left unmatched: 4. Germline V lookup: CDR1 SGHDT, CDR2 YYEEEE. The CDR3 reads CASSLAPSGTNEQFF. The DNA of the CDR3 is TGTGCCAGCAGCTTGGCTCCTAGCGGGACCAATGAGCAGTTCTTC. Based on the CDR3 plus reference TRBV5-6 and TRBJ2-1, the full variable domain is DAGVTQSPTHLIKTRGQQVTLRCSPKSGHDTVSWYQQALGQGPQFIFQYYEEEERQRGNFPDRFSGHQFPNYSSELNVNALLLGDSALYLCASSLAPSGTNEQFFGPGTRLTVL.

CDR3 region: CASALGQGDKGYTF. DNA of the CDR3: TGTGCCAGCGCCCTGGGACAGGGAGATAAAGGCTACACCTTC. The V call is TRBV6-1, the J call TRBJ1-2; TRBD1 matches 9 bases. CDR1 is MNHNS and CDR2 is SASEGT in the germline V gene. This CDR3 comprises 14 residues. V trimming: 8 bases; J trimming: 8 bases; junction bases outside the gene matches: 12.

This clone qualifies as medium-sized. The chain is built from TRBV11-1 and TRBJ2-7; the D gene is possibly TRBD2 (6 bases). This CDR3 is 13 amino acids long. V was clipped by 4 bases and J by 6 bases, with 13 bases between them. Germline V CDR1 and CDR2: SGHAT, FQDESV (reference sequence). The CDR3 loop reads CASSYRLGLEQYF. The CDR3 DNA reads TGTGCCAGCAGCTACCGACTAGGTCTCGAGCAGTACTTC.

The rearrangement uses TRBV2 and TRBJ1-5; a weak D match, TRBD1 (6 bases). Trimming took off 4 bases at V and 0 bases at J, with 10 bases between the two ends. Germline lookup yields CDR1 SNHLY and CDR2 FYNNEI. The CDR3 covers 15 residues. Here the CDR3 reads CASSGTAVSNQPQHF. As DNA, the CDR3 is TGTGCCAGCAGTGGGACAGCCGTTAGCAATCAGCCCCAGCATTTT.

The genes are TRBV7-9 and TRBJ2-2; 9 positions match TRBD2. CDR1 is SEHNR and CDR2 is FQNEAQ in the germline V gene (reference sequence). The CDR3 contains 15 residues. Trimming cost V 7 bases and J 1 base; bases outside gene matches: 4. The CDR3 DNA follows: TGTGCCAGCACCCATAGCGGGGGGAACACCGGGGAGCTGTTTTTT. Encoded protein: CASTHSGGNTGELFF.

In this sample, this clone turned up a few times. The chain is built from TRBV7-2 and TRBJ2-1, with TRBD2 identical over 8 bases. CDR1 is SGHTA, CDR2 FQGNSA, per germline. The CDR3 covers 14 residues. With 6 bases clipped from V and 4 bases from J, the junction kept 5 bases outside the gene matches. CDR3 in amino acids: CASRKSGGYNEQFF. CDR3 sequence (DNA): TGTGCCAGCAGGAAGTCGGGGGGGTACAATGAGCAGTTCTTC.

This chain joins TRBV27 and TRBJ2-5, with 7 bases matching TRBD2. V was clipped by 7 bases and J by 5 bases; unmatched bases: 7. This CDR3 has 13 residues. Looked up from germline, CDR1 is MNHEY and CDR2 is SMNVEV (reference sequence). CDR3 amino acids: CASNVAGMETQYF. The CDR3 nucleotides are TGTGCCAGCAATGTAGCGGGCATGGAGACCCAGTACTTC.

This clone was recorded only once. This sequence joins TRBV4-3 and TRBJ2-1, with a possible D match to TRBD2 (6 bases). The CDR3 runs to 15 residues. Trimming stripped 6 bases from V and 2 bases from J, with 14 bases between. CDR1 is LGHNA and CDR2 is YSLEER in the germline V gene. The CDR3 bases are TGCGCCAGCAGAGCGAGGACTACCGCCTACAATGAGCAGTTCTTC. It translates to CASRARTTAYNEQFF.